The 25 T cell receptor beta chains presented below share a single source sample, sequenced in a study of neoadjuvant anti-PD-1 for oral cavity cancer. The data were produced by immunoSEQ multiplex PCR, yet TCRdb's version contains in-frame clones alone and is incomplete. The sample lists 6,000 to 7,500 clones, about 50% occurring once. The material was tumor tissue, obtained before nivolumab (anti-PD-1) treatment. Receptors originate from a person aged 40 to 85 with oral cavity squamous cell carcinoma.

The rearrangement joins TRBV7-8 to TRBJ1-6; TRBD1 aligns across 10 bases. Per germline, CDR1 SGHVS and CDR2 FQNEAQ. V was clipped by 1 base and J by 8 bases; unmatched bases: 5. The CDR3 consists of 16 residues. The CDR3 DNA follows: TGTGCCAGCAGCTTAGTGATTGGGACAGGGGATTCACCCCTCCACTTT. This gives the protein CASSLVIGTGDSPLHF.

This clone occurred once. The CDR3 here is CASSEWAGRDGYTF. CDR3 coding DNA: TGTGCCAGCAGTGAATGGGCAGGGAGAGATGGCTACACCTTC. The chain joins TRBV2 to TRBJ1-2; D is perhaps TRBD1 (5 bases). The CDR3 has 14 amino acids. Trimming stripped 2 bases from V and 6 bases from J, with 13 bases between. Germline assignment: CDR1 SNHLY and CDR2 FYNNEI.

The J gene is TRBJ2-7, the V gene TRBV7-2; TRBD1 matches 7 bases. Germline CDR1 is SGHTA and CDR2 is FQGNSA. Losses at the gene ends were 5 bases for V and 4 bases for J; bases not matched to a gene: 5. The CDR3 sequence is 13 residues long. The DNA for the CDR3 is TGTGCCAGCAGCCATGACAGGGATTACGAGCAGTACTTC. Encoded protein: CASSHDRDYEQYF. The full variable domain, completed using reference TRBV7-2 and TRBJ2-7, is GAGVSQSPSNKVTEKGKDVELRCDPISGHTALYWYRQSLGQGLEFLIYFQGNSAPDKSGLPSDRFSAERTGGSVSTLTIQRTQQEDSAVYLCASSHDRDYEQYFGPGTRLTVT.

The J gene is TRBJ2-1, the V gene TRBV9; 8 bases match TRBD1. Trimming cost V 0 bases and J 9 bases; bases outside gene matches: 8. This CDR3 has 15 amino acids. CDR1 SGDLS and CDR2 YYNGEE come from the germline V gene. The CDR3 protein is CASSVGDPTGGEQFF. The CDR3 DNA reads TGTGCCAGCAGCGTAGGAGACCCTACAGGGGGTGAGCAGTTCTTC.

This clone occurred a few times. CDR3 nucleotide sequence: TGTGCCAGCTCACCGGTGGAGGCCAACTATGGCTACACCTTC. Translated: CASSPVEANYGYTF. The chain is built from TRBV18 and TRBJ1-2; no clear D gene. This CDR3 has 14 amino acids. Germline V lookup: CDR1 KGHSH, CDR2 LQKENI. V lost 3 bases, J lost 2 bases, and 10 bases lay in between.

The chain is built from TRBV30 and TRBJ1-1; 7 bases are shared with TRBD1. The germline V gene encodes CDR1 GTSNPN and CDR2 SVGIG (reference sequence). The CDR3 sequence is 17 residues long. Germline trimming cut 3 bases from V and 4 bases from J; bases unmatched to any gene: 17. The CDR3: CAWSAEFSGTVGTEAFF. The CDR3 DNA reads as TGTGCCTGGAGCGCGGAATTCTCCGGGACAGTTGGCACTGAAGCTTTCTTT.

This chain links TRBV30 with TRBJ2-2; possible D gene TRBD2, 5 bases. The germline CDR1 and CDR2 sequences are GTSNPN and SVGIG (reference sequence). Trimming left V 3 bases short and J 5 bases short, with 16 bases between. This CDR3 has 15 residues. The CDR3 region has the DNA TGTGCCTGGAGCCCCCATGACCCGGGGACCGGGGAGCTGTTTTTT. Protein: CAWSPHDPGTGELFF.

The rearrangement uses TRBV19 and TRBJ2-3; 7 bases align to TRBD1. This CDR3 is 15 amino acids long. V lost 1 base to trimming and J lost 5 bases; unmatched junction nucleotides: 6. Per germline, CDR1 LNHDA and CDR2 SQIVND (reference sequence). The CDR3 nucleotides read TGTGCCAGTAGTATAGGAGAGGGGGCGAGAGATACGCAGTATTTT. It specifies CASSIGEGARDTQYF.

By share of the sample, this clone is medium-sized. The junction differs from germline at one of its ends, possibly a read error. The CDR3 sequence is CASNEPGGGNQPQHF. The CDR3, as DNA: TGTGCCAGCAATGAACCGGGAGGAGGCAATCAGCCCCAGCATTTT. The chain recombines TRBV6-1 with TRBJ1-5; no firm D call. The CDR3 has 15 amino acids. Germline V gene lookup returns CDR1 MNHNS and CDR2 SASEGT.

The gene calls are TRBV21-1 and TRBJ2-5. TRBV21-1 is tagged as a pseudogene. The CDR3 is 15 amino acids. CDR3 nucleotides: TGTGCCAGCAGCAAAAAGGCAGCCTGCCAAGAGACCCAGTACTTC. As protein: CASSKKAACQETQYF.

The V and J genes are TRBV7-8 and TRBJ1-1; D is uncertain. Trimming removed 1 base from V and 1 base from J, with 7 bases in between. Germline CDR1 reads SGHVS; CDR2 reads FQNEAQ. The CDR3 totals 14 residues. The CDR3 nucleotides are TGTGCCAGCAGCTTAGATTCGGCGAACACTGAAGCTTTCTTT. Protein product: CASSLDSANTEAFF.

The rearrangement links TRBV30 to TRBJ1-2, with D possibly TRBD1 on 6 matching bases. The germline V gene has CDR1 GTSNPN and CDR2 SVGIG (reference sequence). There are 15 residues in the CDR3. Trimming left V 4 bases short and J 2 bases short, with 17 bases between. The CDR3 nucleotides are TGTGCCTGGACCCTGTCCAGGACAGCGAACTATGGCTACACCTTC. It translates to CAWTLSRTANYGYTF. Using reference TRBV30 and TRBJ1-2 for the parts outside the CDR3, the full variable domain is SQTIHQWPATLVQPVGSPLSLECTVEGTSNPNLYWYRQAAGRGLQLLFYSVGIGQISSEVPQNLSASRPQDRQFILSSKKLLLSDSGFYLCAWTLSRTANYGYTFGSGTRLTVV.

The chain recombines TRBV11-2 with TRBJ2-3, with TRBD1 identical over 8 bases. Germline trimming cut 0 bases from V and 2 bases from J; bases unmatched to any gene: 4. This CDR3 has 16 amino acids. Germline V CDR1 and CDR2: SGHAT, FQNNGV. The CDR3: CASSLDQGAITDTQYF. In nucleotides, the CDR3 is TGTGCCAGCAGCTTAGATCAGGGGGCGATCACAGATACGCAGTATTTT.

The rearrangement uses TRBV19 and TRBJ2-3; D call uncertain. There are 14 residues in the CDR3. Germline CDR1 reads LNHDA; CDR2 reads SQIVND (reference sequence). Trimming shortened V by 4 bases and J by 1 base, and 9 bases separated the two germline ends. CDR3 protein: CASSKPGRTDTQYF. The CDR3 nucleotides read TGTGCCAGTAGTAAGCCGGGCCGCACAGATACGCAGTATTTT.

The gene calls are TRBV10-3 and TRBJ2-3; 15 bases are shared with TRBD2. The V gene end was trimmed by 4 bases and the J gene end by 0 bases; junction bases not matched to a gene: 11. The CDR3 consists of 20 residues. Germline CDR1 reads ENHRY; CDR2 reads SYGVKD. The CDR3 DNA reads TGTGCCATCAGTGTTTCCTTAGGGACTAGCGGGGGGCGTAGCACAGATACGCAGTATTTT. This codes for CAISVSLGTSGGRSTDTQYF.

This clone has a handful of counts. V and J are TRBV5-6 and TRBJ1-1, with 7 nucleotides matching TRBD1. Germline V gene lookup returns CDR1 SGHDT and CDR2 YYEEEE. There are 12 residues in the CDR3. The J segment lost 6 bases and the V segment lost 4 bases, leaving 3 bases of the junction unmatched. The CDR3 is CASSADRAEAFF. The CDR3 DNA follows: TGTGCCAGCAGCGCTGACAGGGCTGAAGCTTTCTTT.

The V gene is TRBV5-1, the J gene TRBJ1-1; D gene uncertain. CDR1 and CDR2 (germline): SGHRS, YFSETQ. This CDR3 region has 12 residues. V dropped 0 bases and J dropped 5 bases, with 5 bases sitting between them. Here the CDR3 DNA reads TGCGCCAGCAGCTTGGTGGGTACTGAAGCTTTCTTT. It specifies CASSLVGTEAFF.

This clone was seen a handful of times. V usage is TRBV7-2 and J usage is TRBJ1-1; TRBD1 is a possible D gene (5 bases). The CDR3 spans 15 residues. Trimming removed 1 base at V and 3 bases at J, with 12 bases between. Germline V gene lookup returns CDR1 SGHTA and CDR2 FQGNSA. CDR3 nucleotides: TGTGCCAGCAGCTTAGAGTCCGGGACGGACACTGAAGCTTTCTTT. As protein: CASSLESGTDTEAFF.

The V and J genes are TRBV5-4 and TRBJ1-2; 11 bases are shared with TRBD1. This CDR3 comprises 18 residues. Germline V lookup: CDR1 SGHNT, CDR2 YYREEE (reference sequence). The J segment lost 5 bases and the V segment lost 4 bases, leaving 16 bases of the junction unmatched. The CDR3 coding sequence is TGTGCCAGCAGCACCGCCCCGGGACAGGGGGGGGCCCCGTATGGCTACACCTTC. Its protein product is CASSTAPGQGGAPYGYTF.

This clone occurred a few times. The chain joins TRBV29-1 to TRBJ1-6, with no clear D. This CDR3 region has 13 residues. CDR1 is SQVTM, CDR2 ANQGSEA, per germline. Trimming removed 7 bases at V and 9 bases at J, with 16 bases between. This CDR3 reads CSATPSDGSPLHF. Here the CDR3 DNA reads TGCAGCGCCACTCCATCCGATGGTTCACCCCTCCACTTT.

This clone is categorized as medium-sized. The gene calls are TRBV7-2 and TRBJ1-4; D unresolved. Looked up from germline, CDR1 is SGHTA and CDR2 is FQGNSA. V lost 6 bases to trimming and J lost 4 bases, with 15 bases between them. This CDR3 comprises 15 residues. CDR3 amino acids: CASSLGLANNEKLFF. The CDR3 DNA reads TGTGCCAGCAGTCTAGGGCTTGCTAATAATGAAAAACTGTTTTTT.

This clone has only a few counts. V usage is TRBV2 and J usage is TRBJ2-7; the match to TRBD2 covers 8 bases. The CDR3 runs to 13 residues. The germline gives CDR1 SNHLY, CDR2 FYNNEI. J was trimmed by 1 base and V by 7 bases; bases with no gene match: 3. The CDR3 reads CASKAGVSYEQYF. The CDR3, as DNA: TGTGCCAGCAAAGCGGGGGTTTCCTACGAGCAGTACTTC.

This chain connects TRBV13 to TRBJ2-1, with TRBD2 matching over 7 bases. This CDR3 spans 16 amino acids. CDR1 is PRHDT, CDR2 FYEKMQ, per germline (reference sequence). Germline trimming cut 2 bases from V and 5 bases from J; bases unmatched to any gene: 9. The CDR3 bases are TGTGCCAGCAGCTTATTTCGGGGGGATGGCGACAATGAGCAGTTCTTC. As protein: CASSLFRGDGDNEQFF.

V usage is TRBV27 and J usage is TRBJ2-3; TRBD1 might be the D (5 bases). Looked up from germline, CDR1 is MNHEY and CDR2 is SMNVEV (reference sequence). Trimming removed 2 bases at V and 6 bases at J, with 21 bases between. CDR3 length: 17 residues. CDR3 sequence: CASSLGARVIGRDTQYF. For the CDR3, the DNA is TGTGCCAGCAGTTTAGGTGCCAGGGTCATTGGTAGGGATACGCAGTATTTT.

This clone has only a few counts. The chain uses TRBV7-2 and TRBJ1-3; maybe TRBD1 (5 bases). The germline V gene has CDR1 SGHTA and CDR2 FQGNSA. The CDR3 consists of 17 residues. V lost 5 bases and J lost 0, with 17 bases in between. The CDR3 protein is CASSVGTGRSSGNTIYF. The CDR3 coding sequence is TGTGCCAGCAGCGTAGGCACAGGCCGAAGCTCTGGAAACACCATATATTTT.